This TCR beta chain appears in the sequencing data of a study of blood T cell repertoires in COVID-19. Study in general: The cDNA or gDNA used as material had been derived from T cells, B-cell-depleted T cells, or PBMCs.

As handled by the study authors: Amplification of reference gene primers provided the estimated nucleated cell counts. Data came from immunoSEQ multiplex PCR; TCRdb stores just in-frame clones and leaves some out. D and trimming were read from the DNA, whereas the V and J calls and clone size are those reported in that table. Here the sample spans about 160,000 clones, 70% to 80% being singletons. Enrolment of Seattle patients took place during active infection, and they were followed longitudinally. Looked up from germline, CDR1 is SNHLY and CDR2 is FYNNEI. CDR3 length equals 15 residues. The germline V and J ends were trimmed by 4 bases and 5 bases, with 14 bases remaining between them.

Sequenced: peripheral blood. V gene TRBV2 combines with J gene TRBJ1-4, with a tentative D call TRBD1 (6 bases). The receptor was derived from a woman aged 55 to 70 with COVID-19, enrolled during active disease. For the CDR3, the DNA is TGTGCCAGCAGTGGCCATGAGGGGGACAATGAAAAACTGTTTTTT. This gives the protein CASSGHEGDNEKLFF.